The 13 T cell receptor beta chains presented below share a single source sample, sequenced in a study of monozygotic twins with cystic fibrosis (dated by TCRdb to 2020 to 2023). Library creation used the immunoSEQ multiplex PCR assay. Held by TCRdb, this immuneACCESS table contains in-frame sequences only and omits some clones. Under half of the omission traces to an unresolved V gene where checked; the cause of the rest is unknown. The sample table records approximately 17,000 clones; 96% of these occur just once. 0.62% of the sample is in the top ten clones. Sequencing input: blood. These receptors all come from a girl aged 2-10 years with cystic fibrosis.

This clone was seen a single time. This rearrangement joins TRBV19 to TRBJ1-4, with D perhaps matching TRBD1 (6 bases). This CDR3 is 14 amino acids long. The germline gives CDR1 LNHDA, CDR2 SQIVND (reference sequence). V gave up 4 bases and J gave up 5 bases, with 11 bases separating them. As DNA, the CDR3 is TGTGCCAGTAGTAGCACAGGGCTAAATGAAAAACTGTTTTTT. Protein sequence: CASSSTGLNEKLFF.

This clone was seen just once. The chain is built from TRBV11-2 and TRBJ2-7, with 8 nucleotides matching TRBD1. Trimming removed 4 bases from V and 0 bases from J; junction bases left unmatched: 8. CDR1 is SGHAT and CDR2 is FQNNGV in the germline V gene. This CDR3 region has 16 residues. In DNA form, the CDR3 reads TGTGCCAGCAGCTCGATTCCGGGACAGGTCTCCTACGAGCAGTACTTC. Its translation: CASSSIPGQVSYEQYF. The complete variable domain, with remaining parts taken from reference TRBV11-2 and TRBJ2-7, reads EAGVAQSPRYKIIEKRQSVAFWCNPISGHATLYWYQQILGQGPKLLIQFQNNGVVDDSQLPKDRFSAERLKGVDSTLKIQPAKLEDSAVYLCASSSIPGQVSYEQYFGPGTRLTVT.

This clone occurred once. The CDR3 DNA is TGCGCCAGCAGCTTGGGCTCTGGAAACACCATATATTTT. Its protein product is CASSLGSGNTIYF. The rearrangement joins TRBV5-1 to TRBJ1-3; D not certain. CDR1 SGHRS and CDR2 YFSETQ come from the germline V gene. The CDR3 has 13 residues. V was trimmed by 0 bases and J by 0 bases, leaving 1 base between them.

V gene TRBV4-3 combines with J gene TRBJ1-6, with 9 nucleotides matching TRBD1. The junction had 2 bases not matched to a gene; V was cut back by 2 bases and J by 0 bases. The CDR3 runs 17 residues. Germline values: CDR1 LGHNA, CDR2 YSLEER. In DNA, the CDR3 is TGCGCCAGCAGCCAAACGACAGGGGGCTCCTATAATTCACCCCTCCACTTT. Translating gives CASSQTTGGSYNSPLHF.

The CDR3 sequence is CASSLKAVGVNYGYTF. The CDR3 DNA sequence: TGTGCCAGCAGCTTAAAGGCTGTGGGGGTTAACTATGGCTACACCTTC. The chain links TRBV7-8 to TRBJ1-2; D might be TRBD1 (5 bases). Per germline, CDR1 SGHVS and CDR2 FQNEAQ. The CDR3 is 16 residues long. Trimming removed 2 bases from V and 1 base from J, with 14 bases in between. The whole variable domain, remainder taken from reference TRBV7-8 and TRBJ1-2, is GAGVSQSPRYKVAKRGQDVALRCDPISGHVSLFWYQQALGQGPEFLTYFQNEAQLDKSGLPSDRFFAERPEGSVSTLKIQRTQQEDSAVYLCASSLKAVGVNYGYTFGSGTRLTVV.

The chain is built from TRBV10-1 and TRBJ2-2; possible D gene TRBD1, 5 bases. The CDR3 loop spans 14 amino acids. V gave up 4 bases and J gave up 6 bases, with 12 bases separating them. Germline assignment: CDR1 WNHNN and CDR2 SYGVQD (reference sequence). The CDR3 region is CASSVQAIAGELFF. The DNA of the CDR3 is TGCGCCAGCAGTGTACAGGCGATCGCCGGGGAGCTGTTTTTT.

This clone was observed a single time. The J gene is TRBJ1-6, the V gene TRBV19; TRBD1 is a possible D gene (6 bases). Germline lookup yields CDR1 LNHDA and CDR2 SQIVND (reference sequence). The CDR3 contains 14 residues. V lost 6 bases and J lost 10, with 16 bases in between. Written as DNA, the CDR3 is TGTGCCAGTAGCACCGGGACACACCGCTCACCCCTCCACTTT. It translates to CASSTGTHRSPLHF.

This sequence joins TRBV5-6 and TRBJ1-3; weak D call: TRBD1 (6 bases). The CDR3 contains 14 residues. Germline V gene sequence: CDR1 SGHDT, CDR2 YYEEEE. Trimming stripped 5 bases from V and 2 bases from J, with 11 bases between. CDR3 bases: TGTGCCAGCAGGCGGACAGACGCTGGAAACACCATATATTTT. It specifies CASRRTDAGNTIYF.

The chain recombines TRBV7-9 with TRBJ2-1; 8 bases match TRBD1. V was clipped by 5 bases and J by 2 bases; unmatched bases: 5. CDR1 is SEHNR and CDR2 is FQNEAQ in the germline V gene (reference sequence). The CDR3 consists of 15 residues. CDR3 in amino acids: CASSHAGGTYNEQFF. The CDR3 DNA reads as TGTGCCAGCAGCCACGCAGGGGGCACCTACAATGAGCAGTTCTTC.

The rearrangement joins TRBV11-3 to TRBJ2-1; TRBD2 agrees at 11 bases. CDR1 and CDR2 (germline): SGHNT, YENEEA. Trimming removed 2 bases from V and 4 bases from J; junction bases left unmatched: 1. The CDR3 contains 15 residues. CDR3: CASSLTSGGYNEQFF. The DNA for the CDR3 is TGTGCCAGCAGCTTAACTAGCGGGGGTTACAATGAGCAGTTCTTC.

CDR3 coding DNA: TGTGCCAGCAGCTTAGGCCGTGACAGCTACGAGCAGTACTTC. Its protein is CASSLGRDSYEQYF. The V call is TRBV13, the J call TRBJ2-7; D might be TRBD1 (5 bases). This CDR3 has 14 amino acids. Per germline, CDR1 PRHDT and CDR2 FYEKMQ (reference sequence). Trimming removed 0 bases from V and 3 bases from J, with 9 bases in between. Looking up the rest from reference TRBV13 and TRBJ2-7 gives the full variable domain: AAGVIQSPRHLIKEKRETATLKCYPIPRHDTVYWYQQGPGQDPQFLISFYEKMQSDKGSIPDRFSAQQFSDYHSELNMSSLELGDSALYFCASSLGRDSYEQYFGPGTRLTVT.

The gene calls are TRBV19 and TRBJ2-7; 9 positions match TRBD2. Germline loops: CDR1 LNHDA, CDR2 SQIVND (reference sequence). The V and J ends lost 6 bases and 6 bases, in that order; junction bases with no gene match: 9. The CDR3 has 14 residues. The CDR3, as DNA: TGTGCCAGTAGCTGGACTAGCGAGGGCGCCGAGCAGTACTTC. Protein sequence: CASSWTSEGAEQYF.

In nucleotides, the CDR3 is TGTGCCAGCAGCTTGATTGGCCAGGGACTAGCGGGGGCTGAGCAGTTCTTC. Its protein is CASSLIGQGLAGAEQFF. The J gene is TRBJ2-1, the V gene TRBV13; 14 bases fit TRBD2. J lost 9 bases, V lost 3 bases, and 10 bases had no gene match. Germline CDR1 and CDR2: PRHDT and FYEKMQ (reference sequence). CDR3 length equals 17 residues.